This TCR beta chain was recorded in a study of tumor-infiltrating lymphocytes in glioblastoma multiforme (dated by TCRdb to 2016 to 2017). Turning to the overall study: To find out whether intratumoral genomic heterogeneity fosters TIL diversity, the study jointly investigated somatic mutations, TIL diversity and immune response activity.

Using a modified ARM-PCR protocol with multiple V-beta primers and a C-beta primer, the team built TCRB libraries from RNA through three nested multiplex PCR rounds. ProtoScript II Reverse Transcriptase and a C-beta primer were used to synthesize TCRB-specific cDNA from around 0.48 ug total RNA. The description of the TCRB libraries did not mention any unique molecular identifiers. In the third PCR, barcodes and adapters were added over roughly 23 cycles with Deep VentR (exo-) polymerase, after which 250-500 bp bands were gel purified. TCRB libraries were sequenced on an Illumina HiSeq 2500 with 250 bp paired-end reads. The published analysis was carried out like this. Reads were cleaned with Trimmomatic, merged with FLASH, assigned V, D and J segments with MiGEC, and analyzed with VDJtools. VDJtools was used to calculate the Shannon-Wiener diversity index, which quantified repertoire diversity. TCRdb itself trimmed the public reads at Q25 with fastp, ran MiXCR and retained productive beta chains. Every entry covers one CDR3 protein and lists the most common genes and DNA from its rows. The V and J calls and clone size are TCRdb's, not the authors'. This sample is represented by about 32,000 distinct CDR3 sequences; approximately 66% of them were singletons. The ten largest clones take up approximately 31% of the sample.

Overall results and qualifications from the work: T cells were not sorted into functional subsets, which the authors noted as a future improvement. Because T cells carry unequal numbers of TCR transcripts, RNA-based TCR sequencing may distort clone frequencies. Generalizability is limited because the TCR and somatic mutation analysis included only one glioblastoma patient.

V is cut back by 1 base and J by 2 bases, with 2 bases in the junction unmatched. CDR1 and CDR2, looked up from the germline V gene (reference sequence), are SEHNR and FQNEAQ. The CDR3, from cysteine to phenylalanine, totals 16 residues. Left in the record is the CDR3 DNA by itself, 48 bases read in frame from the first base. This clonotype was recorded many times. Its antigen specificity is not known. It has no much larger one-base neighbor in the sample; base qualities were not kept. The AllPrep DNA/RNA mini kit was used to purify genomic DNA and total RNA simultaneously from each of the nine to eleven tumor samples. All RNA had OD 260/280 ratios above 1.9 and RNA integrity numbers above 6.5.

Sequencing used brain tumor tissue. This sequence was found in a male donor with glioblastoma. The chain is assembled from TRBV7-9 and TRBJ1-5; the junction holds 10 bases that match TRBD1. The nucleotides are TGTGCCAGCAGCTTAGGGGGGACAGGGGGCAATCAGCCCCAGCATTTT. It codes for CASSLGGTGGNQPQHF.